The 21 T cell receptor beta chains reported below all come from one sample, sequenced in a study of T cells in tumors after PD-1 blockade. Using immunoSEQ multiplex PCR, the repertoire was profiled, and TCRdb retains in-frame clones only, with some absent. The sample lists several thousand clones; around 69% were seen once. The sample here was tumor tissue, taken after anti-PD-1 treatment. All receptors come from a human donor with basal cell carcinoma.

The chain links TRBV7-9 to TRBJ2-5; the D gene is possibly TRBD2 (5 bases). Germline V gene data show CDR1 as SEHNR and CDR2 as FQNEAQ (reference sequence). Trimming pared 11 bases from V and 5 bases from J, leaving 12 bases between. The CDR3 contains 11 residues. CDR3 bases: TGTGCCTCCGACGGGGAGGAGACCCAGTACTTC. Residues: CASDGEETQYF. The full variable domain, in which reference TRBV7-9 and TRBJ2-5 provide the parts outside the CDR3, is DTGVSQNPRHKITKRGQNVTFRCDPISEHNRLYWYRQTLGQGPEFLTYFQNEAQLEKSRLLSDRFSAERPKGSFSTLEIQRTEQGDSAMYLCASDGEETQYFGPGTRLLVL.

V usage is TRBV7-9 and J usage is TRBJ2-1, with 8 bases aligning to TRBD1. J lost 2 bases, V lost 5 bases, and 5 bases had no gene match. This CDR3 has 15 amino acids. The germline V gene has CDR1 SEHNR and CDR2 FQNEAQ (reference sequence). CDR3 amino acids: CASSPPGQAYNEQFF. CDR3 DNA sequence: TGTGCCAGCAGCCCGCCGGGACAGGCCTACAATGAGCAGTTCTTC. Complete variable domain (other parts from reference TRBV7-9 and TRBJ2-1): DTGVSQNPRHKITKRGQNVTFRCDPISEHNRLYWYRQTLGQGPEFLTYFQNEAQLEKSRLLSDRFSAERPKGSFSTLEIQRTEQGDSAMYLCASSPPGQAYNEQFFGPGTRLTVL.

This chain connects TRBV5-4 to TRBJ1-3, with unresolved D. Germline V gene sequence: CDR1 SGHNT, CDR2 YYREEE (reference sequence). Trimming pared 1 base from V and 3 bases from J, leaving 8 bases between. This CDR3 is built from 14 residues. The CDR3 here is CASSLYSVGNTIYF. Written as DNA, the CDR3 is TGTGCCAGCAGCTTGTACTCGGTTGGAAACACCATATATTTT.

CDR3 in DNA: TGTGCCAGCAGCCGGGGACTAGCGGGGCCCGGACTCTACTACGAGCAGTACTTC. Residues: CASSRGLAGPGLYYEQYF. The chain carries TRBV13 and TRBJ2-7; 13 bases agree with TRBD2. The CDR3 extends over 18 amino acids. The V segment lost 5 bases and the J segment 3 bases; nucleotides outside the gene matches: 13. Germline V gene lookup returns CDR1 PRHDT and CDR2 FYEKMQ (reference sequence).

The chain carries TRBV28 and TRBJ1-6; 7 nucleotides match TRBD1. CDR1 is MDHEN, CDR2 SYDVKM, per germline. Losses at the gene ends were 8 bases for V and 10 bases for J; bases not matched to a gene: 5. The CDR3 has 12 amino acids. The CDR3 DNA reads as TGTGCCAGCGGACAGGAGGTCTCACCCCTCCACTTT. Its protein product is CASGQEVSPLHF. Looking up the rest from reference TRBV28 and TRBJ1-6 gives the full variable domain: DVKVTQSSRYLVKRTGEKVFLECVQDMDHENMFWYRQDPGLGLRLIYFSYDVKMKEKGDIPEGYSVSREKKERFSLILESASTNQTSMYLCASGQEVSPLHFGNGTRLTVT.

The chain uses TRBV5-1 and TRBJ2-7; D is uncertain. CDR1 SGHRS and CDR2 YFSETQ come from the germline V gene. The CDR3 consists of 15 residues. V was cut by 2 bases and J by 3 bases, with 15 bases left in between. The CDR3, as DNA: TGCGCCAGCAGCTTAAATCCACGCGGCGTCTACGAGCAGTACTTC. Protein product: CASSLNPRGVYEQYF.

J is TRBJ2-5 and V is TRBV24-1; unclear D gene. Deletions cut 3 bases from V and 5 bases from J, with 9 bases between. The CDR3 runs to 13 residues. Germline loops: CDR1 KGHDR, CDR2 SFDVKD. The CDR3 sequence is CATSDHKRETQYF. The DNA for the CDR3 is TGTGCCACCAGTGATCATAAGAGGGAGACCCAGTACTTC.

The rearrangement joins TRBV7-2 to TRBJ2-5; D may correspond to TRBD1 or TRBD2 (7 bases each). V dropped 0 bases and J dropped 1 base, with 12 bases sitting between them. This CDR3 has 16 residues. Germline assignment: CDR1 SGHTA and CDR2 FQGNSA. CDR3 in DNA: TGTGCCAGCAGCTTAGCCAGGGGGGGGTTCCAAGAGACCCAGTACTTC. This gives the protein CASSLARGGFQETQYF.

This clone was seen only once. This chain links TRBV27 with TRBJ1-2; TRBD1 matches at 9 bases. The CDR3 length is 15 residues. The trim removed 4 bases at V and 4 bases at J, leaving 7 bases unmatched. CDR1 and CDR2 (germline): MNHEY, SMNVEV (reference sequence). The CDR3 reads CASSSPGQGFYGYTF. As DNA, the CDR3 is TGTGCCAGCAGTTCTCCGGGACAGGGATTCTATGGCTACACCTTC.

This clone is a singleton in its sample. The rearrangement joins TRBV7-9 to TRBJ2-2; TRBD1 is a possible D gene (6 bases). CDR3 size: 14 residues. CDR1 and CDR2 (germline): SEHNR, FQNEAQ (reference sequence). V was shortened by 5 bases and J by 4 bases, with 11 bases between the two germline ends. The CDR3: CASSPDSPTGELFF. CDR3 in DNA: TGTGCCAGCAGCCCGGACAGTCCCACCGGGGAGCTGTTTTTT.

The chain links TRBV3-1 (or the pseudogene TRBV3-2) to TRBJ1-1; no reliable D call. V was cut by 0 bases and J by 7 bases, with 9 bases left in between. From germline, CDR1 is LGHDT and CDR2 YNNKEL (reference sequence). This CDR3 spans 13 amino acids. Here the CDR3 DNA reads TGTGCCAGCAGCCAAGATGACAAAAGTGAAGCTTTCTTT. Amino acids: CASSQDDKSEAFF.

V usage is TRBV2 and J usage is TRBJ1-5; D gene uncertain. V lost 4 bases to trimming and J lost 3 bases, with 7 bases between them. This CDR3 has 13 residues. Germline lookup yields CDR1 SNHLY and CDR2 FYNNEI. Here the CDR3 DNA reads TGTGCCAGCAGTGCAGAGTTCAATCAGCCCCAGCATTTT. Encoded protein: CASSAEFNQPQHF.

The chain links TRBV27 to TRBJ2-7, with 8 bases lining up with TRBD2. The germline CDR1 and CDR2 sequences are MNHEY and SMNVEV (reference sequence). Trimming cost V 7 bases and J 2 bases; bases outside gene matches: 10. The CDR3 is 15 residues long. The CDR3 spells CASNPVAGSTYEQYF. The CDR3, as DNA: TGTGCCAGCAACCCCGTAGCGGGGTCGACCTACGAGCAGTACTTC.

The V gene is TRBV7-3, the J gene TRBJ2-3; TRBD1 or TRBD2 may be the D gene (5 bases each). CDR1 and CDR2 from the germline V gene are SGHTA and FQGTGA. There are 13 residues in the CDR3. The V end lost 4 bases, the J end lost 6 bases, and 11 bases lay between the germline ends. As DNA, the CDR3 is TGTGCCAGCAGCTGGGGCGGGTCGGATACGCAGTATTTT. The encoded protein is CASSWGGSDTQYF.

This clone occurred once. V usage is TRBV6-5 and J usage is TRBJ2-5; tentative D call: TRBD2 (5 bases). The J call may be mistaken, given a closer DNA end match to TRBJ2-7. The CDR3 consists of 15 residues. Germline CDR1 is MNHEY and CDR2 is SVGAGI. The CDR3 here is CASSYGGSGSYEQYF. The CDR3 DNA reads TGTGCCAGCAGTTACGGTGGGAGTGGCTCCTACGAGCAGTACTTC.

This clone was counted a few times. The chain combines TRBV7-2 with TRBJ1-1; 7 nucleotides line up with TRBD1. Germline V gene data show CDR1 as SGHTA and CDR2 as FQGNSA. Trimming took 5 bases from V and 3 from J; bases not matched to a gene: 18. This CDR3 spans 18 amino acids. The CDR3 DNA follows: TGTGCCAGCAGCCCAACCGACAGGGTATCTATAGGTGACACTGAAGCTTTCTTT. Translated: CASSPTDRVSIGDTEAFF.

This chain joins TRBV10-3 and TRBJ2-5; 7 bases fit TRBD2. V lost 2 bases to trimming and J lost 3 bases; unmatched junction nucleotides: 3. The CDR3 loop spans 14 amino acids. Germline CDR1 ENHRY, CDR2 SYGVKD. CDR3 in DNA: TGTGCCATCAGTGAGGCGGGGGAGGAAGAGACCCAGTACTTC. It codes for CAISEAGEEETQYF.

CDR3 residues: CASTDDNSYEQYF. DNA of the CDR3: TGCGCCAGCACCGACGATAACTCCTACGAGCAGTACTTC. The chain combines TRBV5-1 with TRBJ2-7; D gene uncertain. The CDR3 length is 13 residues. With 6 bases removed from V and 0 bases from J, the gap between germline ends came to 10 bases. CDR1 is SGHRS and CDR2 is YFSETQ in the germline V gene.

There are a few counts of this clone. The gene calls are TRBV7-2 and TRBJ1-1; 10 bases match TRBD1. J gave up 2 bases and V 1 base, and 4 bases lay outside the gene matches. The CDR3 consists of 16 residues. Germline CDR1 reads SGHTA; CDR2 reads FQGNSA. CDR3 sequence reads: CASSLGQGAGNTEAFF. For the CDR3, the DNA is TGTGCCAGCAGCTTAGGACAGGGGGCGGGAAACACTGAAGCTTTCTTT.

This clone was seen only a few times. CDR3 nucleotide sequence: TGTGCCAGCTCACCTCCACAGGGCGGATCCTACAATGAGCAGTTCTTC. Encoded protein: CASSPPQGGSYNEQFF. The J gene is TRBJ2-1, the V gene TRBV18; weak D call: TRBD1 (6 bases). Germline V gene sequence: CDR1 KGHSH, CDR2 LQKENI. V lost 3 bases and J lost 1, with 13 bases in between. The CDR3 length is 16 residues.

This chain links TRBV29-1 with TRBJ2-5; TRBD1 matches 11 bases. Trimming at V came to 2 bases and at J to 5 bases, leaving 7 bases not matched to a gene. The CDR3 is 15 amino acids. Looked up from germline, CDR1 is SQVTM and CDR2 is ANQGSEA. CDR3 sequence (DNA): TGCAGCGTTGAACCCCCGGACAGGGGGCCTGAGACCCAGTACTTC. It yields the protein CSVEPPDRGPETQYF.